The present TCR beta chain was sequenced within a study of cytomegalovirus exposure and HLA in healthy donors. Study findings and constraints: Reportedly, cytomegalovirus status was diagnosed with high sensitivity and specificity. Links to common viral pathogens appeared, in a later analysis, for several of the most significant clusters.

On this clone itself: The antigen is unknown.

The germline V gene encodes CDR1 MNHNY and CDR2 SVGAGI (reference sequence). CDR3 length: 15 residues. Trimming cost V 2 bases and J 7 bases; bases outside gene matches: 11. With 60 Vbeta and 13 Jbeta primers, the PCR was carried out. Method: immunoSEQ multiplex PCR; TCRdb's copy keeps in-frame clones and lacks some. The sample includes about 140,000 clones, 70% to 90% of them seen just once. This receptor was taken from a woman between 35 and 50 years old in good health and CMV-seronegative. The material sequenced was PBMCs. The V gene is TRBV6-6, the J gene TRBJ2-7, with 7 bases aligning to TRBD1. CDR3: CASSYSDRALREQYF. DNA of the CDR3: TGTGCCAGCAGTTACAGTGACAGGGCCCTTCGGGAGCAGTACTTC.